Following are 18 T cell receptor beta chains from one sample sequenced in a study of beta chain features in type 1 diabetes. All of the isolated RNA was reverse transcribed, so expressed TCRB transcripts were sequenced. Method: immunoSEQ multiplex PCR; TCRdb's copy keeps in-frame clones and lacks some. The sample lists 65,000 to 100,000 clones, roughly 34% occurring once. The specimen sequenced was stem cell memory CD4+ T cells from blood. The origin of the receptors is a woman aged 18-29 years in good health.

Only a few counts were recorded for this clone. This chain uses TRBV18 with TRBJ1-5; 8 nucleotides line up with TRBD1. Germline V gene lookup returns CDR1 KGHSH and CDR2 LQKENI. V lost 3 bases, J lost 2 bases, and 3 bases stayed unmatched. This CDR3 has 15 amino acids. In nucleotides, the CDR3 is TGTGCCAGCTCACCTACGACAGGGGGCAATCAGCCCCAGCATTTT. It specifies CASSPTTGGNQPQHF.

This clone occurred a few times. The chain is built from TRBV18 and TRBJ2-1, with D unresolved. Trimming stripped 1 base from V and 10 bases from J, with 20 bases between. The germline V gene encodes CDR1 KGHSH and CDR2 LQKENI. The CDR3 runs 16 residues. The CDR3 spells CASSPLPGTTGKEQFF. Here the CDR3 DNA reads TGTGCCAGCTCACCACTCCCCGGTACCACCGGTAAGGAGCAGTTCTTC. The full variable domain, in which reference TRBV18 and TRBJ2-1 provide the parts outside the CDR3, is NAGVMQNPRHLVRRRGQEARLRCSPMKGHSHVYWYRQLPEEGLKFMVYLQKENIIDESGMPKERFSAEFPKEGPSILRIQQVVRGDSAAYFCASSPLPGTTGKEQFFGPGTRLTVL.

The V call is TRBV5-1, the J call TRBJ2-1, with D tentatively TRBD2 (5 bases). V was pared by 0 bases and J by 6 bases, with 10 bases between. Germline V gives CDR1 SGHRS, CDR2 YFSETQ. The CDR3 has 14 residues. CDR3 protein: CASSLAGMANEQFF. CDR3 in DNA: TGCGCCAGCAGCTTGGCGGGGATGGCCAATGAGCAGTTCTTC.

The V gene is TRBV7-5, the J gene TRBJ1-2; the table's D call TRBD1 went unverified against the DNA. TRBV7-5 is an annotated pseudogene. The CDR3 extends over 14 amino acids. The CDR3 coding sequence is TGTGCCAGAAGCTTAGAATCCCAGTACGCTGGCTACACCTTC. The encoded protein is CARSLESQYAGYTF.

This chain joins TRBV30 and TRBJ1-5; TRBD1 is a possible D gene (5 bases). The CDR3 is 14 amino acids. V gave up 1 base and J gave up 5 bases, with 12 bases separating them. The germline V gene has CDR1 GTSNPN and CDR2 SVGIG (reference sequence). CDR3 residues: CAWSDRLLYQPQHF. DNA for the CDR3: TGTGCCTGGAGTGACAGGCTTCTTTATCAGCCCCAGCATTTT. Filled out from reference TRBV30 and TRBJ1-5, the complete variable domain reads SQTIHQWPATLVQPVGSPLSLECTVEGTSNPNLYWYRQAAGRGLQLLFYSVGIGQISSEVPQNLSASRPQDRQFILSSKKLLLSDSGFYLCAWSDRLLYQPQHFGDGTRLSIL.

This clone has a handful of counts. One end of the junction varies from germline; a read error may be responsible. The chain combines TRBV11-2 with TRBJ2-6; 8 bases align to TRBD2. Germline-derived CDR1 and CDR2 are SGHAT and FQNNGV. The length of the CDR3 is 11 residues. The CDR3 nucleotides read TGTGCCAGCAGCTCCGGGGGGGGCAGTTCGTTC. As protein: CASSSGGGSSF.

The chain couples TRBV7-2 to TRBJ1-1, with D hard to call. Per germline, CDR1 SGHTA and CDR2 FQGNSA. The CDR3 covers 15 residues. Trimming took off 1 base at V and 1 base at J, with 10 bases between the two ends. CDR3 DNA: TGTGCCAGCAGCTTAGGAGGGCGTTGGAACACTGAAGCTTTCTTT. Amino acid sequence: CASSLGGRWNTEAFF.

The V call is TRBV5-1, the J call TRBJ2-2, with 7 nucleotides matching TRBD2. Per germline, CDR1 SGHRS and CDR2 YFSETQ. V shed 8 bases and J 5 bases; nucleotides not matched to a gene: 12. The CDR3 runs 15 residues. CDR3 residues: CASTLLTSRTGELFF. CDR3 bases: TGCGCCAGTACCCTACTGACTAGCAGGACCGGGGAGCTGTTTTTT.

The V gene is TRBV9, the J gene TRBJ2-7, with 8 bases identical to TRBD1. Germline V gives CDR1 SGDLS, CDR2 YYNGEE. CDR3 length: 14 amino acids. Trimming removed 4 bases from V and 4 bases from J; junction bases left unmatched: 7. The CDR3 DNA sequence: TGTGCCAGCAGCTCCGGGACAGGTGGTTACGAGCAGTACTTC. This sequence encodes CASSSGTGGYEQYF.

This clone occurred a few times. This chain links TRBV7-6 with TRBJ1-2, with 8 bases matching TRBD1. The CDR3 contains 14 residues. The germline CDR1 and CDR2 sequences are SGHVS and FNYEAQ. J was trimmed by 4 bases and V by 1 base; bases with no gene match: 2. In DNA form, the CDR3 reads TGTGCCAGCAGCTTAGATACAGGGGGCTATGGCTACACCTTC. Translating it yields CASSLDTGGYGYTF.

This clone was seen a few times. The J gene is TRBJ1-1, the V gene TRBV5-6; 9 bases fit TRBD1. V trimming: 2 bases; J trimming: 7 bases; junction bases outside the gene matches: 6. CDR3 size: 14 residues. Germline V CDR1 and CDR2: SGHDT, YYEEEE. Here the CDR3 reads CASSFKDRGYEAFF. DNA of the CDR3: TGTGCCAGCAGCTTTAAGGACAGGGGATATGAAGCTTTCTTT.

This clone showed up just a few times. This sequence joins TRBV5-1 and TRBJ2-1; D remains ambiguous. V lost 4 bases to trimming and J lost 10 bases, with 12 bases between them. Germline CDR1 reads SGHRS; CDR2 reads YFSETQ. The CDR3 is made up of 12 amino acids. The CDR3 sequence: CASSPLGGEQFF. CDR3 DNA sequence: TGCGCCAGCAGCCCGCTTGGTGGCGAGCAGTTCTTC.

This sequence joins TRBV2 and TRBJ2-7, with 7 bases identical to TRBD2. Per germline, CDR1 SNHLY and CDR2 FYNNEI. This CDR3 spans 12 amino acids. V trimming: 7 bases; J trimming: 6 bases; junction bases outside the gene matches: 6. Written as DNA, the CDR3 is TGTGCCAGCAAGAGCGGGGCCTCCGAGCAGTACTTC. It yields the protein CASKSGASEQYF.

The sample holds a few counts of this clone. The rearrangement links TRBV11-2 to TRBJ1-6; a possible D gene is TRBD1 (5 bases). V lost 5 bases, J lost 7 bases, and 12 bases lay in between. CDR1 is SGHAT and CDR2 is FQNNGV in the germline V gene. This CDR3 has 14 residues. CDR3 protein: CASSQQGGNSPLHF. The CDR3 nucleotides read TGTGCCAGCAGCCAGCAGGGTGGGAATTCACCCCTCCACTTT.

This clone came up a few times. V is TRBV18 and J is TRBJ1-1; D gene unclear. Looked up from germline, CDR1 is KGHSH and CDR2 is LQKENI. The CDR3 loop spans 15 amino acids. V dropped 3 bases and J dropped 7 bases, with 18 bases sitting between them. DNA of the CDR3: TGTGCCAGCTCACCTCCGACCCTTCGAGGCGGTGAAGCTTTCTTT. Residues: CASSPPTLRGGEAFF.

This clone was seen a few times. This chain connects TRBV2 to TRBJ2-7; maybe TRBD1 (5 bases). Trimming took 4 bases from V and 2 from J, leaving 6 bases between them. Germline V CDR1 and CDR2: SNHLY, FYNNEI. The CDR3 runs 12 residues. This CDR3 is CASSVTAYEQYF. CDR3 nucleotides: TGTGCCAGCAGTGTGACAGCCTACGAGCAGTACTTC. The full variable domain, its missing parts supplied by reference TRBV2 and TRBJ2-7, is EPEVTQTPSHQVTQMGQEVILRCVPISNHLYFYWYRQILGQKVEFLVSFYNNEISEKSEIFDDQFSVERPDGSNFTLKIRSTKLEDSAMYFCASSVTAYEQYFGPGTRLTVT.

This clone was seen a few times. CDR3 bases: TGTGCCAGCAGCCCCCGGGGGGGGAGGGCCACGGATACGCAGTATTTT. Protein product: CASSPRGGRATDTQYF. V is TRBV9 and J is TRBJ2-3; 8 bases line up with TRBD2. Trimming took 4 bases from V and 6 from J; bases not matched to a gene: 13. The CDR3 consists of 16 residues. The germline gives CDR1 SGDLS, CDR2 YYNGEE.

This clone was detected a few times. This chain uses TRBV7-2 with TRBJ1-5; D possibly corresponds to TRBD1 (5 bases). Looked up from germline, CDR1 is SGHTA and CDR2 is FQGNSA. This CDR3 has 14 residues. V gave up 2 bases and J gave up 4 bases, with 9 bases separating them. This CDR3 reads CASSLTGGNQPQHF. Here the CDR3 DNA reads TGTGCCAGCAGCTTAACGGGGGGGAATCAGCCCCAGCATTTT. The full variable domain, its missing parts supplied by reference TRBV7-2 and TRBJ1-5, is GAGVSQSPSNKVTEKGKDVELRCDPISGHTALYWYRQSLGQGLEFLIYFQGNSAPDKSGLPSDRFSAERTGGSVSTLTIQRTQQEDSAVYLCASSLTGGNQPQHFGDGTRLSIL.